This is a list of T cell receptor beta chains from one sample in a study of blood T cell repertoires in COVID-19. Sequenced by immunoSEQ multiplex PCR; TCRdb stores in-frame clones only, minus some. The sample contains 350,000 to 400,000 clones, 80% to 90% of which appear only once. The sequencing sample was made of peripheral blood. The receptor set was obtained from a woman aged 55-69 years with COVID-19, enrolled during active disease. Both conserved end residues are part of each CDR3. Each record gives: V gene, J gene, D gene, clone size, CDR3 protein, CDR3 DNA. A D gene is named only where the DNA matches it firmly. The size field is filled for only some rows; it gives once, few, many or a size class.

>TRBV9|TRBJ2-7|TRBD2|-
CASSVGSAGRGIPYEQYF
TGTGCCAGCAGCGTAGGGTCAGCGGGGCGGGGGATCCCGTACGAGCAGTACTTC
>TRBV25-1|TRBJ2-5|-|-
CATRLGGGETQYF
TGTGCCACCCGGTTGGGGGGAGGCGAGACCCAGTACTTC
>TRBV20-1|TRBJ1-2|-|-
CSASTHWGAGRGYTF
TGCAGTGCTAGTACCCACTGGGGTGCGGGGCGTGGCTACACCTTC
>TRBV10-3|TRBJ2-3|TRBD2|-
CAIKGGGTSGYTDTQYF
TGTGCCATCAAGGGAGGTGGGACTAGCGGATACACAGATACGCAGTATTTT
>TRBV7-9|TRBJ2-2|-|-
CASSQTSGGLFF
TGTGCCAGCAGCCAGACTTCTGGTGGGCTGTTTTTT
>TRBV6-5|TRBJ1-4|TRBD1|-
CATGQDATNEKLFF
TGTGCCACAGGACAGGACGCAACTAATGAAAAACTGTTTTTT
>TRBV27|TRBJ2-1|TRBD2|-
CASSLTSGGPYEQFF
TGTGCCAGCAGTTTGACTAGCGGGGGGCCCTATGAGCAGTTCTTC
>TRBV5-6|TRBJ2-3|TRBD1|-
CASSSGQGQDTQYF
TGTGCCAGCAGCTCCGGACAGGGTCAAGATACGCAGTATTTT
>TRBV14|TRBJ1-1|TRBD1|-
CASSLYLGQEDPAFF
TGTGCCAGCAGCCTATACTTGGGACAGGAGGATCCAGCTTTCTTT
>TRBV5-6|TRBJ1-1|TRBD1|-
CASSLQGSWVKAFF
TGTGCCAGCAGCTTACAGGGGAGTTGGGTAAAAGCTTTCTTT
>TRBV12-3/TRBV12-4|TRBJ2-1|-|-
CASRRLRGYEQFF
TGTGCCAGCAGACGACTTAGGGGGTATGAGCAGTTCTTC
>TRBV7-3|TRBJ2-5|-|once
CASSSGVGETQYF
TGTGCCAGCAGCTCAGGGGTGGGGGAGACCCAGTACTTC
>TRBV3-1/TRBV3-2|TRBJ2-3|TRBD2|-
CASSPGDQQGLADFYWQYF
TGTGCCAGCAGCCCCGGGGACCAGCAGGGACTAGCGGACTTCTATTGGCAGTATTTT
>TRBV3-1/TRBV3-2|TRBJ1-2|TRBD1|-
CASSQVTGIVGYTF
TGTGCCAGCAGCCAAGTGACAGGGATCGTTGGCTACACCTTC
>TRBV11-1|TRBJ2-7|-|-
CASSSRTGPGEQYF
TGTGCCAGCAGCTCGAGGACTGGGCCGGGGGAGCAGTACTTC
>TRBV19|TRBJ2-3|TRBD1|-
CASSIDYIGTGVYADTQYF
TGTGCCAGTAGTATAGATTATATAGGTACAGGGGTTTATGCAGATACGCAGTATTTT
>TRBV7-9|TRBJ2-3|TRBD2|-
CASSYPSGGATDTQYF
TGTGCCAGCAGCTATCCCAGCGGGGGGGCAACAGATACGCAGTATTTT
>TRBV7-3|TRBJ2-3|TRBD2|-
CASSLRAGGPYVSDTQYF
TGTGCCAGCAGCTTACGAGCGGGGGGGCCCTATGTGTCAGATACGCAGTATTTT
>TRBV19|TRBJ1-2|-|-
CASSIDRDYGYTF
TGTGCCAGTAGTATAGATCGGGACTATGGCTACACCTTC
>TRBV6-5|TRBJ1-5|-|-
CAACYGGYSNQPQHF
TGTGCCGCTTGTTACGGCGGTTATAGCAATCAGCCCCAGCATTTT
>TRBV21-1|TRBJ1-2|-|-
CASSKPEPGSFDGYTF
TGTGCCAGCAGCAAACCAGAGCCAGGGTCCTTTGATGGCTACACCTTC
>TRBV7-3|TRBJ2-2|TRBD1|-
CASSSGQHTGELFF
TGTGCCAGCAGCTCGGGACAGCACACCGGGGAGCTGTTTTTT
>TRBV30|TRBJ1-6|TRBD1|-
CAWATGESYNSPLHF
TGTGCCTGGGCCACAGGGGAATCTTATAATTCACCCCTCCACTTT
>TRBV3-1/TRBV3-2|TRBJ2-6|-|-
CASSQAWGVSGANVLTF
TGTGCCAGCAGCCAAGCGTGGGGGGTATCTGGGGCCAACGTCCTGACTTTC
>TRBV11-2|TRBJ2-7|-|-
CASKLPGTYEQYF
TGTGCCAGCAAGCTTCCAGGTACCTACGAGCAGTACTTC
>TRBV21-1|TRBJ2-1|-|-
CASSLPRREEQFF
TGTGCCAGCAGCCTCCCGAGGAGGGAGGAGCAGTTCTTC
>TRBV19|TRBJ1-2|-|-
CASSIESRGYTF
TGTGCCAGTAGTATAGAGTCCCGGGGCTACACCTTC
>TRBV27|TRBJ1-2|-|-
CASRLRWGRGFDYGYTF
TGTGCCAGCAGATTGAGGTGGGGCAGGGGTTTTGACTATGGCTACACCTTC
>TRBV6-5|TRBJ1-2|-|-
CASSYSRRAHGYTF
TGTGCCAGCAGTTACTCGCGCAGGGCCCATGGCTACACCTTC
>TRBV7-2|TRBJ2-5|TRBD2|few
CASSLPGGARETQYF
TGTGCCAGCAGCCTACCCGGGGGGGCCCGGGAGACCCAGTACTTC
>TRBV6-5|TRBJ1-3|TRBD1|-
CASTGQGERGNTIYF
TGTGCCAGCACGGGACAGGGGGAGAGAGGAAACACCATATATTTT
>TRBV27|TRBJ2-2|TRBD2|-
CASRARLAGGAGGELFF
TGTGCCAGCAGGGCGCGCTTAGCGGGGGGTGCTGGTGGGGAGCTGTTTTTT
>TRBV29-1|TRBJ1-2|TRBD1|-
CSVSSQGAREGYTF
TGCAGCGTTTCCAGCCAGGGGGCGAGGGAGGGCTACACCTTC
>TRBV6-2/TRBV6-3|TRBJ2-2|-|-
CASSPLPGFGPGELFF
TGTGCCAGCAGTCCCCTTCCAGGGTTTGGCCCCGGGGAGCTGTTTTTT
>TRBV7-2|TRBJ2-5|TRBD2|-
CASSSGGQETQYF
TGTGCCAGCAGCTCGGGGGGGCAAGAGACCCAGTACTTC
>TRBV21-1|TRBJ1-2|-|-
CASSKGDRVRVGYTF
TGTGCCAGCAGCAAGGGGGACAGGGTAAGGGTTGGCTACACCTTC
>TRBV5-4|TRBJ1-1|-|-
CASSLEVSGTEAFF
TGTGCCAGCAGCTTGGAGGTGAGCGGCACTGAAGCTTTCTTT
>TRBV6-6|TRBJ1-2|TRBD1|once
CASSPPGVGTGDYGYTF
TGTGCCAGCAGTCCCCCAGGGGTGGGGACAGGGGATTATGGCTACACCTTC
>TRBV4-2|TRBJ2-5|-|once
CASSPHSAGAYQETQYF
TGTGCCAGCAGCCCGCATTCGGCGGGGGCCTACCAAGAGACCCAGTACTTC
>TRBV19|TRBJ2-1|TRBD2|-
CASSMASGDSSYNEQFF
TGTGCCAGTAGTATGGCTAGCGGGGATAGCTCCTACAATGAGCAGTTCTTC
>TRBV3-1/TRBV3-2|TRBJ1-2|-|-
CASSPSTVVYGYTF
TGTGCCAGCAGCCCTTCGACAGTCGTCTATGGCTACACCTTC
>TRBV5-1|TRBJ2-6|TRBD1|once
CASSQDRGPGANVLTF
TGCGCCAGCAGCCAAGACAGGGGGCCTGGGGCCAACGTCCTGACTTTC
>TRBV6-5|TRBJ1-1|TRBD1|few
CASSSQGAGRPEAFF
TGTGCCAGCAGTTCTCAGGGGGCGGGGAGGCCTGAAGCTTTCTTT
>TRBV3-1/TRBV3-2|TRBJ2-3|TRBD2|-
CASSHRGLAGGNSDTQYF
TGTGCCAGCAGCCACCGGGGGCTAGCGGGCGGCAACTCAGATACGCAGTATTTT
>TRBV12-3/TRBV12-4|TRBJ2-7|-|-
CASSLTVSYEQYF
TGTGCCAGCAGTTTAACAGTGTCCTACGAGCAGTACTTC